These T cell receptor beta chains were read from a single sample in a study of cytomegalovirus exposure and HLA in healthy donors. Profiling relied on immunoSEQ multiplex PCR, and the TCRdb table lists in-frame clones only, not all of them. Among approximately 140,000 clones listed, about 74% were seen once. Sequenced material: PBMCs. The receptors shown here come from a man aged 35 to 55 in good health and CMV-seropositive. CDR3s include the opening cysteine and the closing phenylalanine or tryptophan. A D gene is named only where the DNA matches it firmly. Some rows have no size entry. The others give once, few or many, or a class for an expanded clone.

j_call | v_call | d_call | clone_size | cdr3_aa | cdr3_nt
TRBJ2-2 | TRBV19 | TRBD1 | . | CASSIQGQTRELFF | TGTGCCAGTAGTATACAGGGACAGACACGGGAGCTGTTTTTT
TRBJ1-4 | TRBV5-1 | TRBD1 | once | CASSLLGTGDEKLFF | TGCGCCAGCAGCTTGTTGGGGACAGGGGATGAAAAACTGTTTTTT
TRBJ2-5 | TRBV5-1 | TRBD2 | . | CASSLAGTKEETQYF | TGCGCCAGCAGCTTGGCCGGGACTAAAGAAGAGACCCAGTACTTC
TRBJ1-2 | TRBV7-2 | . | once | CASSLYAGATEGGYTF | TGTGCCAGCAGCTTATATGCAGGGGCGACGGAAGGGGGCTACACCTTC
TRBJ2-3 | TRBV7-3 | TRBD1 | once | CASSLGQGGADTQYF | TGTGCCAGCAGCTTGGGACAGGGGGGCGCAGATACGCAGTATTTT
TRBJ2-5 | TRBV7-6 | . | . | CASSLVVGALETQYF | TGTGCCAGCAGCTTAGTTGTGGGGGCCCTAGAGACCCAGTACTTC
TRBJ1-1 | TRBV28 | . | . | CASSFGGPLNTEAFF | TGTGCCAGCAGTTTTGGCGGCCCGTTGAACACTGAAGCTTTCTTT
TRBJ2-6 | TRBV6-1 | TRBD2 | . | CASSEALRGVAGANGLTF | TGTGCCAGCAGCGAAGCGCTTCGGGGGGTAGCTGGGGCCAACGGCCTGACTTTC
TRBJ2-3 | TRBV19 | TRBD2 | . | CASMGGTDTQYF | TGTGCCAGTATGGGGGGGACAGATACGCAGTATTTT
TRBJ2-2 | TRBV6-6 | TRBD1 | . | CASTRTGGGNGELFF | TGTGCCAGCACAAGGACAGGGGGTGGGAACGGGGAGCTGTTTTTT
TRBJ2-1 | TRBV19 | . | once | CASKNLGANEQFF | TGTGCCAGTAAAAATCTGGGGGCCAATGAGCAGTTCTTC
TRBJ2-6 | TRBV7-2 | . | . | CASSLFRSSGANVLTF | TGTGCCAGCAGCTTATTTCGGTCCTCTGGGGCCAACGTCCTGACTTTC
TRBJ1-4 | TRBV2 | . | . | CASSGGQIATNEKLFF | TGTGCCAGCAGTGGAGGACAGATTGCAACTAATGAAAAACTGTTTTTT
TRBJ2-7 | TRBV10-3 | . | many | CAISDDRRESSYEQYF | TGTGCCATCAGTGACGATAGGAGGGAGAGCTCCTACGAGCAGTACTTC
TRBJ1-2 | TRBV15 | . | . | CATSSGYGYTF | TGTGCCACCAGCTCCGGGTATGGCTACACCTTC
TRBJ2-7 | TRBV18 | . | . | CASSRTGTNKNEQYF | TGTGCCAGCTCTAGGACCGGGACAAATAAGAACGAGCAGTACTTC
TRBJ1-3 | TRBV28 | TRBD1 | . | CASSRTGADFSGNTIYF | TGTGCCAGCAGTAGGACAGGGGCGGATTTCTCTGGAAACACCATATATTTT
TRBJ1-4 | TRBV4-3 | . | few | CASSQDRVGINEKLFF | TGCGCCAGCAGCCAAGATCGAGTCGGGATTAATGAAAAACTGTTTTTT
TRBJ2-7 | TRBV27 | . | . | CASRRLSGDLTWLGEQYF | TGTGCCAGCAGACGACTTTCGGGGGACTTGACGTGGCTGGGCGAGCAGTACTTC
TRBJ2-7 | TRBV7-6 | TRBD2 | . | CASSLAGAGGPFLYEQYF | TGTGCCAGCAGCTTAGCTGGGGCGGGGGGACCGTTTCTCTACGAGCAGTACTTC
TRBJ2-5 | TRBV6-4 | . | . | CASSDGSDVQETQYF | TGTGCCAGCAGTGACGGTAGCGACGTCCAAGAGACCCAGTACTTC
TRBJ2-3 | TRBV11-2 | . | . | CASSFWETSSSTDTQYF | TGTGCCAGCAGCTTTTGGGAGACTTCCTCTAGCACAGATACGCAGTATTTT
TRBJ1-4 | TRBV9 | . | . | CASSPGWTNEKLFF | TGTGCCAGCAGCCCAGGGTGGACTAATGAAAAACTGTTTTTT
TRBJ1-1 | TRBV28 | . | few | CASTPGQSVTEAFF | TGTGCCAGCACCCCGGGACAATCAGTCACTGAAGCTTTCTTT
TRBJ2-7 | TRBV25-1 | . | . | CASSELGSYEQYF | TGTGCCAGCAGTGAACTGGGCAGCTACGAGCAGTACTTC
TRBJ1-5 | TRBV28 | TRBD1 | once | CASRVGGGQPQHF | TGTGCCAGCAGAGTAGGGGGCGGTCAGCCCCAGCATTTT
TRBJ2-7 | TRBV7-5 | . | . | CFQEGTYEQYF | TGTTTCCAAGAGGGCACCTACGAGCAGTACTTC
TRBJ1-1 | TRBV27 | TRBD1 | once | CASSPDRGFFTEAFF | TGTGCCAGCAGTCCCGACAGGGGATTCTTCACTGAAGCTTTCTTT
TRBJ1-2 | TRBV6-1 | . | few | CASTWGGTYGYTF | TGTGCCAGCACTTGGGGGGGGACCTATGGCTACACCTTC
TRBJ1-4 | TRBV5-8 | . | . | CASSPDIANEKLFF | TGTGCCAGCAGCCCGGACATTGCCAATGAAAAACTGTTTTTT
TRBJ1-6 | TRBV10-3 | TRBD1 | once | CATAARGQSYF | TGTGCCACCGCAGCCCGGGGACAGTCCTACTTT
TRBJ2-3 | TRBV9 | TRBD2 | once | CASSVLAGVDTQYF | TGTGCCAGCAGCGTTCTAGCGGGAGTTGATACGCAGTATTTT
TRBJ2-3 | TRBV18 | . | . | CASSPSSDEQYF | TGTGCCAGCTCACCATCTAGCGACGAGCAGTATTTT
TRBJ2-7 | TRBV14 | TRBD1 | few | CASSLQGGEQYF | TGTGCCAGCAGTCTACAGGGGGGCGAGCAGTACTTC
TRBJ1-1 | TRBV19 | . | . | CASSIDQGAEAFF | TGTGCCAGTAGTATAGATCAAGGGGCGGAAGCTTTCTTT
TRBJ1-3 | TRBV5-5 | . | . | CASSLRSSGNTIYF | TGTGCCAGCAGCTTGAGGAGCTCTGGAAACACCATATATTTT
TRBJ2-7 | TRBV5-1 | TRBD1 | once | CASSTQPGQGASEQYF | TGCGCCAGCAGCACCCAACCGGGACAGGGGGCGTCCGAGCAGTACTTC
TRBJ1-5 | TRBV15 | . | . | CATSTKDRILDQPQHF | TGTGCCACCAGCACAAAGGACAGAATACTAGATCAGCCCCAGCATTTT
TRBJ2-5 | TRBV4-3 | TRBD1 | . | CASSQDQGQKETQYF | TGCGCCAGCAGCCAAGATCAGGGACAGAAAGAGACCCAGTACTTC
TRBJ2-1 | TRBV6-4 | TRBD2 | . | CASSEGAGDIDEQFF | TGTGCCAGCAGTGAAGGTGCGGGAGATATAGATGAGCAGTTCTTC
TRBJ2-3 | TRBV11-3 | TRBD2 | . | CASSLGQRVLADFTDTQYF | TGTGCCAGCAGCTTAGGCCAAAGAGTTCTAGCGGACTTCACAGATACGCAGTATTTT
TRBJ1-1 | TRBV12-5 | . | . | CASAGMTEAFF | TGTGCTAGTGCAGGGATGACTGAAGCTTTCTTT
TRBJ2-1 | TRBV7-9 | TRBD2 | . | CASSPGTSGYNEQFF | TGTGCCAGCAGCCCGGGGACTAGCGGCTACAATGAGCAGTTCTTC
TRBJ1-2 | TRBV25-1 | . | few | CASQEGNYGYTF | TGTGCCAGCCAAGAGGGAAACTATGGCTACACCTTC
TRBJ2-5 | TRBV18 | . | few | CASSPGLSETQYF | TGTGCCAGCTCACCAGGGCTATCAGAGACCCAGTACTTC
TRBJ2-7 | TRBV5-4 | TRBD1 | . | CASDPGQGAGEQYF | TGTGCCAGCGACCCAGGACAGGGGGCCGGCGAGCAGTACTTC
TRBJ2-3 | TRBV21-1 | . | . | CASSIFTSGASTDTQYF | TGTGCCAGCAGCATCTTTACTAGCGGGGCTAGCACAGATACGCAGTATTTT
TRBJ2-7 | TRBV7-9 | . | . | CSSEGRGTYEQYF | TGTTCCAGCGAGGGTCGCGGGACCTACGAGCAGTACTTC
TRBJ2-5 | TRBV2 | . | . | CASRAGSRETQYF | TGTGCCAGCAGAGCCGGGTCCCGGGAGACCCAGTACTTC
TRBJ2-3 | TRBV7-8 | . | once | CASSLPRGTQYF | TGTGCCAGCAGCTTACCCCGGGGTACGCAGTATTTT
TRBJ2-1 | TRBV13 | TRBD1 | few | CASSRTGSYNEQFF | TGTGCCAGCAGTAGGACAGGGTCCTACAATGAGCAGTTCTTC
TRBJ2-1 | TRBV11-2 | TRBD2 | . | CASSLRASGREQFF | TGTGCCAGCAGCTTAAGGGCTAGCGGGAGGGAGCAGTTCTTC
TRBJ1-1 | TRBV27 | TRBD1 | . | CASRQQGGSTEAFF | TGTGCCAGCAGGCAACAGGGGGGAAGCACTGAAGCTTTCTTT
TRBJ2-5 | TRBV2 | . | . | CASMAGQQETQYF | TGTGCCAGCATGGCAGGCCAACAAGAGACCCAGTACTTC
TRBJ2-5 | TRBV9 | TRBD2 | . | CASSPGTSGKETQYF | TGTGCCAGCAGCCCCGGGACTAGCGGGAAAGAGACCCAGTACTTC